This T cell receptor beta chain was retrieved from a study of cytomegalovirus exposure and HLA in healthy donors. CDR3 length: 15 amino acids. Germline lookup yields CDR1 SGHAT and CDR2 FQNNGV. With V trimmed by 5 bases and J by 2 bases, 9 bases remained unmatched. PCR involved 60 Vbeta and 13 Jbeta primers. In the original processing: There were about 88 million unique TCR beta chains by a later count, and 8.5 million to 14 million of them were shared. The repertoire was sequenced with immunoSEQ multiplex PCR; TCRdb's copy has only in-frame clones and lacks some. For V, J and clone size, that table is used; D and trimming come from the DNA. Of 100,000 to 150,000 clones listed, over 60% are singletons. The study, taken as a whole, reports: Most TCR sequences were uncommon, yet certain public TCRs appeared in many donors. Accurate predictions that matched the HLA-A and HLA-B alleles of most subjects were reportedly made from TCR beta sequences. Later genetic work tied a missense DCLRE1C variant to beta-chain V and J trimming.

A note on this clone: Antigen unknown.

This clonotype was obtained from a female donor in good health and CMV-seronegative. The chain couples TRBV11-2 to TRBJ2-7; TRBD2 agrees at 7 bases. Sequencing input: PBMCs. The CDR3 reads CASSPHPGGTYEQYF. CDR3 in DNA: TGTGCCAGCAGCCCCCATCCGGGGGGAACCTACGAGCAGTACTTC.